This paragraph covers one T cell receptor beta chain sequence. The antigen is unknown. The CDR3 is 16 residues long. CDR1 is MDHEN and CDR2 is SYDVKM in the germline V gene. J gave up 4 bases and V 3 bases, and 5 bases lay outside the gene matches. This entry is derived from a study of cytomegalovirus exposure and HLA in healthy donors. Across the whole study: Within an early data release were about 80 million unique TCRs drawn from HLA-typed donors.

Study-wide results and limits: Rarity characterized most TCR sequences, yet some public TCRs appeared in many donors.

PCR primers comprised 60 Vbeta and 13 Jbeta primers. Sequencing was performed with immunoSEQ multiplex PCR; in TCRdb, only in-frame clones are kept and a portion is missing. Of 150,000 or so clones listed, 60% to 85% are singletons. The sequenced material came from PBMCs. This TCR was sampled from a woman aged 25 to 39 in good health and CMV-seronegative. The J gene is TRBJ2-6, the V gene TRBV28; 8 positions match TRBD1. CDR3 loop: CASSFRGQAGANVLTF. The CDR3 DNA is TGTGCCAGCAGTTTCAGGGGGCAGGCCGGGGCCAACGTCCTGACTTTC. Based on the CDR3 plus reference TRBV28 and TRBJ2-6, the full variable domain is DVKVTQSSRYLVKRTGEKVFLECVQDMDHENMFWYRQDPGLGLRLIYFSYDVKMKEKGDIPEGYSVSREKKERFSLILESASTNQTSMYLCASSFRGQAGANVLTFGAGSRLTVL.